A single sample is the source of the 27 T cell receptor beta chains below, sequenced in a study of Tregs in tolerant kidney transplant recipients (dated by TCRdb to between 2018 and 2021). The receptor library was made with the immunoSEQ multiplex PCR assay. Entries here come from immuneACCESS through TCRdb and include only in-frame sequences with V and J called. Some clones fail to appear in such tables; in the studies checked, an unresolved V gene covers under half of the shortfall, and the cause of the remainder is unknown. This sample holds some 110,000 clones; about 90% were observed only once. The ten largest clones represent less than 0.7% of the sample. Sequencing was done on a sample of CD4+ T cells from blood. The source is a human donor in good health.

A single count supports this clone. The genes are TRBV2 and TRBJ2-4; possibly TRBD1 for D (5 bases). Germline V gene data show CDR1 as SNHLY and CDR2 as FYNNEI. Trimming shortened V by 8 bases and J by 1 base, and 15 bases separated the two germline ends. The CDR3 has 15 amino acids. The CDR3 DNA reads TGTGCCAGCTGGGGCAGGGATGTTGCCAAAAACATTCAGTACTTC. This gives the protein CASWGRDVAKNIQYF.

V and J are TRBV5-1 and TRBJ1-1, with 8 bases lining up with TRBD1. V lost 1 base to trimming and J lost 5 bases; unmatched junction nucleotides: 7. Germline V lookup: CDR1 SGHRS, CDR2 YFSETQ. This CDR3 has 15 residues. The CDR3 reads CASSLMGRGRTEAFF. For the CDR3, the DNA is TGCGCCAGCAGCTTGATGGGCAGGGGGCGAACTGAAGCTTTCTTT.

This clone has a handful of counts. V and J are TRBV7-9 and TRBJ1-6; a possible D gene is TRBD1 (6 bases). V lost 5 bases, J lost 10 bases, and 18 bases lay in between. CDR3 length equals 15 residues. From germline, CDR1 is SEHNR and CDR2 FQNEAQ (reference sequence). CDR3 amino acids: CASSGVGRGESPLHF. In DNA form, the CDR3 reads TGTGCCAGCAGCGGCGTCGGCAGGGGCGAATCACCCCTCCACTTT.

The chain couples TRBV5-1 to TRBJ2-5, with 10 positions matching TRBD2. CDR1 and CDR2 from the germline V gene are SGHRS and YFSETQ. The CDR3 contains 16 residues. V trimming: 7 bases; J trimming: 4 bases; junction bases outside the gene matches: 13. The CDR3, as DNA: TGCGCCAGCCGGACCCCTAGCGGGGGCCGCGGAGAGACCCAGTACTTC. Translation: CASRTPSGGRGETQYF.

The rearrangement links TRBV7-9 to TRBJ1-5; D is unresolved. Germline V gene lookup returns CDR1 SEHNR and CDR2 FQNEAQ (reference sequence). The CDR3 is made up of 12 amino acids. V dropped 4 bases and J dropped 7 bases, with 8 bases sitting between them. Here the CDR3 DNA reads TGTGCCAGCAGCTCCCCACCCCAGCCCCAGCATTTT. Translated: CASSSPPQPQHF.

The chain joins TRBV29-1 to TRBJ1-1; D uncertain. With 6 bases removed from V and 3 bases from J, the gap between germline ends came to 14 bases. The CDR3 extends over 13 amino acids. Germline V CDR1 and CDR2: SQVTM, ANQGSEA. The CDR3 reads CSVAGRAHTEAFF. For the CDR3, the DNA is TGCAGCGTAGCCGGGAGGGCCCACACTGAAGCTTTCTTT.

V gene TRBV19 combines with J gene TRBJ1-4; 8 bases align to TRBD1. The CDR3 spans 15 residues. Germline values: CDR1 LNHDA, CDR2 SQIVND (reference sequence). J was trimmed by 3 bases and V by 5 bases; bases with no gene match: 5. CDR3 in amino acids: CASSPRTGPNEKLFF. CDR3 DNA sequence: TGTGCCAGTAGTCCCCGGACAGGGCCTAATGAAAAACTGTTTTTT. The variable domain in full, with the rest retrieved from reference TRBV19 and TRBJ1-4, is DGGITQSPKYLFRKEGQNVTLSCEQNLNHDAMYWYRQDPGQGLRLIYYSQIVNDFQKGDIAEGYSVSREKKESFPLTVTSAQKNPTAFYLCASSPRTGPNEKLFFGSGTQLSVL.

This clone was observed a handful of times. The chain recombines TRBV28 with TRBJ2-7; D unresolved. CDR1 is MDHEN and CDR2 is SYDVKM in the germline V gene. The CDR3 contains 13 residues. With 5 bases removed from V and 0 bases from J, the gap between germline ends came to 8 bases. CDR3 in DNA: TGTGCCAGCAGTGCATGGAGCTCCTACGAGCAGTACTTC. This sequence encodes CASSAWSSYEQYF.

The genes are TRBV4-1 and TRBJ2-5; D assignment may be TRBD1 or TRBD2 (7 bases each). The CDR3 totals 18 residues. Germline V gene lookup returns CDR1 MGHRA and CDR2 YSYEKL. V lost 4 bases and J lost 2, with 23 bases in between. CDR3 nucleotide sequence: TGCGCCAGCAGCCTCGGGACAGCAGGGGGGGACCTACAAGAGACCCAGTACTTC. It translates to CASSLGTAGGDLQETQYF.

J is TRBJ2-2 and V is TRBV6-6; perhaps TRBD2 as D (6 bases). This CDR3 is built from 16 residues. V dropped 0 bases and J dropped 5 bases, with 13 bases sitting between them. Germline V lookup: CDR1 MNHNY, CDR2 SVGAGI (reference sequence). This chain's CDR3 is CASSYSGGSRTGELFF. The DNA of the CDR3 is TGTGCCAGCAGTTACTCCGGAGGGAGTAGGACCGGGGAGCTGTTTTTT.

The chain is built from TRBV19 and TRBJ1-6, with D possibly matching TRBD1 (6 bases). The V gene lost 7 bases and the J gene lost 0 bases, with 16 bases spanning the gap. This CDR3 has 17 residues. Germline assignment: CDR1 LNHDA and CDR2 SQIVND (reference sequence). CDR3 in amino acids: CASNRGAPSSYNSPLHF. DNA for the CDR3: TGTGCCAGTAACCGGGGGGCCCCAAGCTCCTATAATTCACCCCTCCACTTT.

This rearrangement joins TRBV14 to TRBJ1-1; D is ambiguous. CDR1 is SGHDN, CDR2 FVKESK, per germline. CDR3 length equals 15 residues. Trimming took off 2 bases at V and 1 base at J, with 11 bases between the two ends. CDR3: CASSQFGSGNTEAFF. The CDR3 DNA reads TGTGCCAGCAGCCAATTCGGCAGCGGGAACACTGAAGCTTTCTTT.

This chain links TRBV6-5 with TRBJ2-7; 12 positions agree with TRBD2. CDR3 length: 14 residues. The V segment lost 6 bases and the J segment 2 bases; nucleotides outside the gene matches: 2. The germline CDR1 and CDR2 sequences are MNHEY and SVGAGI. CDR3 sequence reads: CASRRTSGAYEQYF. The CDR3 region has the DNA TGTGCCAGCAGAAGGACTAGCGGGGCCTACGAGCAGTACTTC.

The chain links TRBV10-3 to TRBJ2-7; tentative D call: TRBD1 (5 bases). Germline CDR1 and CDR2: ENHRY and SYGVKD. V was pared by 5 bases and J by 2 bases, with 13 bases between. This CDR3 region has 14 residues. DNA of the CDR3: TGTGCCATCAGTCCAGGGTCACCCGCCTACGAGCAGTACTTC. This encodes CAISPGSPAYEQYF.

This clone was detected only a few times. The V call is TRBV6-1, the J call TRBJ1-5; D unresolved. Deletions cut 4 bases from V and 1 base from J, with 11 bases between. This CDR3 spans 15 amino acids. The germline V gene has CDR1 MNHNS and CDR2 SASEGT. CDR3 residues: CASSGGRFSNQPQHF. CDR3 coding DNA: TGTGCCAGCAGTGGTGGGAGGTTCAGCAATCAGCCCCAGCATTTT.

The chain joins TRBV5-5 to TRBJ2-7; 10 positions agree with TRBD1. Germline assignment: CDR1 SGHKS and CDR2 YYEKEE (reference sequence). The V and J ends lost 3 bases and 1 base, in that order; junction bases with no gene match: 7. The CDR3 is made up of 16 amino acids. CDR3 sequence reads: CASSSKLDRGSYEQYF. CDR3 DNA: TGTGCCAGCAGCTCTAAGCTGGACAGGGGGTCCTACGAGCAGTACTTC.

This clone showed up just a few times. This chain links TRBV11-2 with TRBJ2-1; D not resolved. This CDR3 comprises 16 residues. The V and J ends lost 5 bases and 9 bases respectively, with 23 bases between them. Germline CDR1 is SGHAT and CDR2 is FQNNGV. In DNA form, the CDR3 reads TGTGCCAGCAGCCCCCAGGCGAGTAGGCGGTGGAGTGAGCAGTTCTTC. Translated: CASSPQASRRWSEQFF.

The rearrangement links TRBV9 to TRBJ1-1; D possibly corresponds to TRBD1 (5 bases). The CDR3 length is 16 residues. With 0 bases removed from V and 0 bases from J, the gap between germline ends came to 12 bases. Per germline, CDR1 SGDLS and CDR2 YYNGEE. CDR3 residues: CASSVAPGGVNTEAFF. In DNA form, the CDR3 reads TGTGCCAGCAGCGTAGCCCCCGGGGGGGTGAACACTGAAGCTTTCTTT.

This chain uses TRBV15 with TRBJ2-7; D gene uncertain. The V and J ends lost 3 bases and 6 bases respectively, with 9 bases between them. Germline values: CDR1 LNHNV, CDR2 YYDKDF (reference sequence). The CDR3 has 12 residues. CDR3 nucleotides: TGTGCCACCAGCAGGGATGCCGGCGAGCAGTACTTC. The encoded protein is CATSRDAGEQYF.

This clone showed up just once. The chain is built from TRBV7-3 and TRBJ2-2; no firm D call. The CDR3 consists of 14 residues. Germline V lookup: CDR1 SGHTA, CDR2 FQGTGA. The V end lost 0 bases, the J end lost 6 bases, and 8 bases lay between the germline ends. CDR3 region: CASSLTGFAGELFF. CDR3 in DNA: TGTGCCAGCAGCTTAACGGGGTTCGCCGGGGAGCTGTTTTTT.

The chain is built from TRBV6-1 and TRBJ2-2, with unresolved D. CDR3 size: 15 residues. Per the germline V gene, CDR1 is MNHNS and CDR2 is SASEGT. The V end lost 6 bases, the J end lost 0 bases, and 11 bases lay between the germline ends. The CDR3 DNA reads as TGTGCCAGCAGGGCCCCTCTCACGAACACCGGGGAGCTGTTTTTT. As protein: CASRAPLTNTGELFF.

V and J are TRBV30 and TRBJ2-3, with TRBD1 identical over 9 bases. The germline V gene encodes CDR1 GTSNPN and CDR2 SVGIG (reference sequence). CDR3 length: 18 residues. The V and J ends lost 2 bases and 1 base, in that order; junction bases with no gene match: 13. CDR3 residues: CAWSRGQGTSSRTDTQYF. The CDR3 DNA is TGTGCCTGGAGTCGGGGACAGGGAACAAGTAGCCGCACAGATACGCAGTATTTT. Drawing the rest from reference TRBV30 and TRBJ2-3, the complete variable domain is SQTIHQWPATLVQPVGSPLSLECTVEGTSNPNLYWYRQAAGRGLQLLFYSVGIGQISSEVPQNLSASRPQDRQFILSSKKLLLSDSGFYLCAWSRGQGTSSRTDTQYFGPGTRLTVL.

V usage is TRBV7-6 and J usage is TRBJ2-1, with D perhaps matching TRBD2 (6 bases). The ends were cut back, 1 base at V and 8 bases at J, with 15 bases in the middle. Germline V gene data show CDR1 as SGHVS and CDR2 as FNYEAQ. This CDR3 is built from 15 residues. The DNA for the CDR3 is TGTGCCAGCAGCTTAGGCCGGACTGGAGGGGATGAGCAGTTCTTC. Its translation is CASSLGRTGGDEQFF.

The chain couples TRBV19 to TRBJ2-5; possibly TRBD1 or TRBD2 for D (5 bases each). Germline CDR1 LNHDA, CDR2 SQIVND (reference sequence). This CDR3 comprises 15 residues. V lost 6 bases to trimming and J lost 1 base, with 15 bases between them. CDR3 residues: CASRMGTGLQETQYF. The CDR3 bases are TGTGCCAGTAGGATGGGGACCGGCCTCCAAGAGACCCAGTACTTC.

The table lists this clone with a count of one. The genes are TRBV30 and TRBJ1-4; weak D call: TRBD1 (6 bases). Per the germline V gene, CDR1 is GTSNPN and CDR2 is SVGIG (reference sequence). CDR3 length equals 16 residues. Trimming shortened V by 0 bases and J by 4 bases, and 15 bases separated the two germline ends. The CDR3 is CAWSVLGARGNEKLFF. DNA for the CDR3: TGTGCCTGGAGTGTACTGGGGGCGCGGGGTAATGAAAAACTGTTTTTT.

The chain couples TRBV19 to TRBJ2-2; 8 positions agree with TRBD2. V lost 6 bases to trimming and J lost 9 bases; unmatched junction nucleotides: 18. The CDR3 has 17 residues. Germline V gene data show CDR1 as LNHDA and CDR2 as SQIVND (reference sequence). This CDR3 reads CASSQLAAAVGDRELFF. The DNA for the CDR3 is TGTGCCAGTAGCCAACTAGCGGCCGCGGTTGGTGACAGGGAGCTGTTTTTT.

This chain links TRBV6-6 with TRBJ2-3; TRBD2 aligns across 9 bases. The germline CDR1 and CDR2 sequences are MNHNY and SVGAGI (reference sequence). The CDR3 consists of 16 residues. After removal of 6 bases from V and 0 bases from J, the junction contained 7 bases not matched to a gene. Here the CDR3 reads CASRRSGGTSTDTQYF. DNA for the CDR3: TGTGCCAGCAGACGTAGCGGGGGAACTAGCACAGATACGCAGTATTTT.